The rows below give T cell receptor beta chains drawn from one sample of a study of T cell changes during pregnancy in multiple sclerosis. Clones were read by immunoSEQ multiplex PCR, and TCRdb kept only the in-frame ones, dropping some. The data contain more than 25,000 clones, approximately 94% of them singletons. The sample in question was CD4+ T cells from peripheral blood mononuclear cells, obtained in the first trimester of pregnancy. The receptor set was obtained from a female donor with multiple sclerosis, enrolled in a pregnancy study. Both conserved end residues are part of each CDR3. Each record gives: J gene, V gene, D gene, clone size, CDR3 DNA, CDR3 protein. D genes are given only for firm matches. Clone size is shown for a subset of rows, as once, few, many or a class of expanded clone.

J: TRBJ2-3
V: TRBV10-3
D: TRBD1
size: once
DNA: TGTGCCATCAGTTTAACGGACAGGGGCACAGATACGCAGTATTTT
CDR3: CAISLTDRGTDTQYF

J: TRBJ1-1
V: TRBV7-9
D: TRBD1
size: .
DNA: TGTGCCAGCAGCGCTGGACAGGGCCCTGAAGCTTTCTTT
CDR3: CASSAGQGPEAFF

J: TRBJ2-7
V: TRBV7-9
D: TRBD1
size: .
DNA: TGTGCCAGCAGCTGGACAGGGGGCTCCTACGAGCAGTACTTC
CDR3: CASSWTGGSYEQYF

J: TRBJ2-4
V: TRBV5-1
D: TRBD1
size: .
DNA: TGCGCCAGCAGCCTAAGACAGGGGCTAGCCAAAAACATTCAGTACTTC
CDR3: CASSLRQGLAKNIQYF

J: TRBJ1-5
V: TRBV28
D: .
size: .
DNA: TGTGCCAGCAGAGAGGAACATCAGCCCCAGCATTTT
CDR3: CASREEHQPQHF

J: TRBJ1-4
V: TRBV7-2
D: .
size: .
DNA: TGTGCCAGCAGCTTACTGGGACTCCGTAATGAAAAACTGTTTTTT
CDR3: CASSLLGLRNEKLFF

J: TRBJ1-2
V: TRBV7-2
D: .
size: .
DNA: TGTGCCAGCAGCTTAGGTAACAGGGATTTTGGCTACACCTTC
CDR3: CASSLGNRDFGYTF

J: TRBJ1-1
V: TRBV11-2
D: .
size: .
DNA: TGTGCCAGCAGTTGGGGGACTCCCGAAGCTTTCTTT
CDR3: CASSWGTPEAFF

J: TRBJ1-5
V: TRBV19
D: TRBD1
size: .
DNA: TGTGCCAGTAGTATGGGGGACAGTTATCAGCCCCAGCATTTT
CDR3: CASSMGDSYQPQHF

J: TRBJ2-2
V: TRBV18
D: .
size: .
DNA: TGTGCCAGCTCAGCGGCGAACACCGGGGAGCTGTTTTTT
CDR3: CASSAANTGELFF

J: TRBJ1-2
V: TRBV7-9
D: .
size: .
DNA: TGTGCCAGCAGCGGAGGGAGGGGCCCCCTCGACTATGGCTACACCTTC
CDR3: CASSGGRGPLDYGYTF

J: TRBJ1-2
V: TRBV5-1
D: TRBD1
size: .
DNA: TGCGCCAGCAGCTTGACAGGGGTTAACTATGGCTACACCTTC
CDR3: CASSLTGVNYGYTF

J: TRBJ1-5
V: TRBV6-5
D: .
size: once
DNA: TGTGCCAGCAGTTACTCACATAGCAATCAGCCCCAGCATTTT
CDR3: CASSYSHSNQPQHF

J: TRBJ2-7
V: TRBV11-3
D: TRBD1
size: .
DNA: TGTGCCAGCAGTCTAGAGGGGGACAGGGTCCACGAGCAGTACTTC
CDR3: CASSLEGDRVHEQYF